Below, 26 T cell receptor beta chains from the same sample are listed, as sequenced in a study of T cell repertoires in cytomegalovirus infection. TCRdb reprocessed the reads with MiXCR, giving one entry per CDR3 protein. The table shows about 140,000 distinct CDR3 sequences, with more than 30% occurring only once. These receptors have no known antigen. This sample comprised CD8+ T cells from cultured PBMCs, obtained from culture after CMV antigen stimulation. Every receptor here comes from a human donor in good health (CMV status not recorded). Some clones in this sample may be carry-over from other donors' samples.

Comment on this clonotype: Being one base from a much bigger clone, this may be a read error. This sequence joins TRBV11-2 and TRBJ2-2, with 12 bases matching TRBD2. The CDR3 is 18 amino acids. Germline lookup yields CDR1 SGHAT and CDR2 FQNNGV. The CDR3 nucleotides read TGTGCCAGCAGCTACGATTTTGGGGCTAGCGGGGGGGCCGGGAAGCTGTTTTTT. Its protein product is CASSYDFGASGGAGKLFF.

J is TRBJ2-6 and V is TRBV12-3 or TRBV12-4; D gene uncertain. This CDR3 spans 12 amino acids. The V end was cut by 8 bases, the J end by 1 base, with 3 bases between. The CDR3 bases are TGTGCCAGCCATTCTGGGGCCAACGTCCTGACTTTC. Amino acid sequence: CASHSGANVLTF.

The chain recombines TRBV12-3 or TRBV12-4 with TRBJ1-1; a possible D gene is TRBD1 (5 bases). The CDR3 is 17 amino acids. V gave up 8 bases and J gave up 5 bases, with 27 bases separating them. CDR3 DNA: TGTGCCAGCGAGGCAGACGGGGGGTTCATGAGAGGGACTGAAGCTTTCTTT. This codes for CASEADGGFMRGTEAFF.

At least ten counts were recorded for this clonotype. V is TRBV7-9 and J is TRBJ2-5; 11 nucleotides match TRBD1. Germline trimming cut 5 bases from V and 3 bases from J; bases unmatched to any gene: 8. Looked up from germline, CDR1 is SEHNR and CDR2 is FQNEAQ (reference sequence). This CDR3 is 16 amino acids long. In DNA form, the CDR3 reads TGTGCCAGCAGCGATCAGGACAGGGGGCGCGAAGAGACCCAGTACTTC. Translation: CASSDQDRGREETQYF. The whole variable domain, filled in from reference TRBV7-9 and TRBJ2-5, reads DTGVSQNPRHKITKRGQNVTFRCDPISEHNRLYWYRQTLGQGPEFLTYFQNEAQLEKSRLLSDRFSAERPKGSFSTLEIQRTEQGDSAMYLCASSDQDRGREETQYFGPGTRLLVL.

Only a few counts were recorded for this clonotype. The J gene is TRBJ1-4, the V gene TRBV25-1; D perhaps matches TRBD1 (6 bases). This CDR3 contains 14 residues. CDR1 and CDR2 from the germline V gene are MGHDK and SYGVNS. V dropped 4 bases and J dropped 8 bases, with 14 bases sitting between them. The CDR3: CASSAGAGGEKLFF. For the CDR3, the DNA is TGTGCCAGCAGTGCCGGCGCCGGGGGCGAAAAACTGTTTTTT.

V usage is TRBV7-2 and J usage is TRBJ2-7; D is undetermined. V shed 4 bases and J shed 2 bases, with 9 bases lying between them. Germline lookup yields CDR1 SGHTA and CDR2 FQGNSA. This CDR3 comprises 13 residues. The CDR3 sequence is CASSYWGAYEQYF. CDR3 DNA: TGTGCCAGCAGCTACTGGGGTGCCTACGAGCAGTACTTC.

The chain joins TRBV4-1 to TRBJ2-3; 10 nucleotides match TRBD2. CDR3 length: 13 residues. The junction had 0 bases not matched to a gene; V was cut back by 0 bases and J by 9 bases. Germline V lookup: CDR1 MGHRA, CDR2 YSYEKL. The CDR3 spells CASSQETSGTQYF. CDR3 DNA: TGCGCCAGCAGCCAAGAGACTAGCGGGACGCAGTATTTT.

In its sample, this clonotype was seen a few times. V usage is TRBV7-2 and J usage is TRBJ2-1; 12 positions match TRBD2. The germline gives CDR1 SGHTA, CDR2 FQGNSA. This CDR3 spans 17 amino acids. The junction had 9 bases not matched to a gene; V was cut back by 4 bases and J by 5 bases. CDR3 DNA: TGTGCCAGCAGCTACATACTAGCGGGGGGTCACCACAATGAGCAGTTCTTC. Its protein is CASSYILAGGHHNEQFF. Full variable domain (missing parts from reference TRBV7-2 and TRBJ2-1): GAGVSQSPSNKVTEKGKDVELRCDPISGHTALYWYRQSLGQGLEFLIYFQGNSAPDKSGLPSDRFSAERTGGSVSTLTIQRTQQEDSAVYLCASSYILAGGHHNEQFFGPGTRLTVL.

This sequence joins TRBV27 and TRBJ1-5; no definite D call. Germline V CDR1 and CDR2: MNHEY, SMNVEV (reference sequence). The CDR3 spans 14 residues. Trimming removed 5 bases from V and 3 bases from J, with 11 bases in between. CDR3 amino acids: CASSLGRTNQPQHF. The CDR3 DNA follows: TGTGCCAGCAGTCTAGGACGTACCAATCAGCCCCAGCATTTT.

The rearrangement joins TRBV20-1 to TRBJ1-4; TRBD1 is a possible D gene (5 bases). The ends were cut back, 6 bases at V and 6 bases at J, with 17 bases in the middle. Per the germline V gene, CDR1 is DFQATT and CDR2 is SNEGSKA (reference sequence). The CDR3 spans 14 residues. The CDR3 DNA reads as TGCAGTGCCGGCAGCGGGGGGTTCGATGAAAAACTGTTTTTT. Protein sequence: CSAGSGGFDEKLFF.

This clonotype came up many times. In DNA, the CDR3 is TGTGCCAGCAGCGATAGTGCGGGTGAGCAGTACTTC. Protein product: CASSDSAGEQYF. The chain employs TRBV7-7 and TRBJ2-7, with D perhaps matching TRBD2 (5 bases). Germline-derived CDR1 and CDR2 are SSHAT and FNYEAQ (reference sequence). V lost 5 bases, J lost 7 bases, and 12 bases lay in between. The CDR3 covers 12 residues.

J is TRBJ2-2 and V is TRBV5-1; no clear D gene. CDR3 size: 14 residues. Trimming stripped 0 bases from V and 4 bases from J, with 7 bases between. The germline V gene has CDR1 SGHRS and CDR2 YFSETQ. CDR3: CASSLATSTGELFF. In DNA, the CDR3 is TGCGCCAGCAGCTTGGCAACTTCCACCGGGGAGCTGTTTTTT. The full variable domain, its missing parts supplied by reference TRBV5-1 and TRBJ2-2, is KAGVTQTPRYLIKTRGQQVTLSCSPISGHRSVSWYQQTPGQGLQFLFEYFSETQRNKGNFPGRFSGRQFSNSRSEMNVSTLELGDSALYLCASSLATSTGELFFGEGSRLTVL.

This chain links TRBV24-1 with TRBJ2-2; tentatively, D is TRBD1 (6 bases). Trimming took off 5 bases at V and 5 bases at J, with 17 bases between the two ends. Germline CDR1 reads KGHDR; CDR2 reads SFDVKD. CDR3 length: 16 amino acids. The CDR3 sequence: CATSGTTGKGTGELFF. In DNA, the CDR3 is TGTGCCACCAGTGGGACGACAGGAAAGGGGACCGGGGAGCTGTTTTTT.

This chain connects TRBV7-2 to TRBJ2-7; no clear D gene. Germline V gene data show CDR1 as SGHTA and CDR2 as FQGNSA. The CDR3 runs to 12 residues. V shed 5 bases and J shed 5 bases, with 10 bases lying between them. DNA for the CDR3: TGTGCCAGCAGCCCCGTGGGGAACGAGCAGTACTTC. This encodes CASSPVGNEQYF. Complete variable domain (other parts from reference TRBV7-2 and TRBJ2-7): GAGVSQSPSNKVTEKGKDVELRCDPISGHTALYWYRQSLGQGLEFLIYFQGNSAPDKSGLPSDRFSAERTGGSVSTLTIQRTQQEDSAVYLCASSPVGNEQYFGPGTRLTVT.

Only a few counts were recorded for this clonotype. This chain's CDR3 is CASSNEQGPNTEAFF. In DNA, the CDR3 is TGTGCCAGCAGCAATGAACAGGGACCGAACACTGAAGCTTTCTTT. This chain links TRBV28 with TRBJ1-1, with D perhaps matching TRBD1 (6 bases). The germline gives CDR1 MDHEN, CDR2 SYDVKM. This CDR3 spans 15 amino acids. V was clipped by 6 bases and J by 1 base, with 15 bases between them.

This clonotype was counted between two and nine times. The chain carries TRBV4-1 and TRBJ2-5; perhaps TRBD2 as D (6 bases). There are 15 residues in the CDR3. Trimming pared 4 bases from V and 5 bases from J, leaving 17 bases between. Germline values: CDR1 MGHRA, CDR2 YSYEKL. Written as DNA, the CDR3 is TGCGCCAGCAGCCCTCTTCCCGGGGCGGGGGAGACCCAGTACTTC. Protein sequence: CASSPLPGAGETQYF.

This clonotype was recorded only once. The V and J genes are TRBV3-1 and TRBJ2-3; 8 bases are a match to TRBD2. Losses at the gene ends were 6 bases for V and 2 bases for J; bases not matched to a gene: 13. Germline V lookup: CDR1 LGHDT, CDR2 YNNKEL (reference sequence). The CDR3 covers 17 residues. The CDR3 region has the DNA TGTGCCAGCAGGCCCCTCGGGGGGGCCCTAACCACAGATACGCAGTATTTT. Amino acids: CASRPLGGALTTDTQYF.

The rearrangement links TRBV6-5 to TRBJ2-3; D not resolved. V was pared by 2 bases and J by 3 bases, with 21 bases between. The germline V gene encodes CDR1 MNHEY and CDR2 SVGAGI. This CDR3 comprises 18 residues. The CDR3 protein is CASSYRPSFAPRTDTQYF. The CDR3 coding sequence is TGTGCCAGCAGTTACCGCCCCTCTTTCGCACCACGTACAGATACGCAGTATTTT.

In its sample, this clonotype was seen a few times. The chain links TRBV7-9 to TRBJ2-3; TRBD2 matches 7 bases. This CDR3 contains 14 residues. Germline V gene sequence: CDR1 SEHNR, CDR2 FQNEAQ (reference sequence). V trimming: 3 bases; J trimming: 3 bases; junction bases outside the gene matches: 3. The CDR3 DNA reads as TGTGCCAGCAGCTTTGCGGGGGAAACAGATACGCAGTATTTT. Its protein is CASSFAGETDTQYF. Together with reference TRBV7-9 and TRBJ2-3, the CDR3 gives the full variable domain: DTGVSQNPRHKITKRGQNVTFRCDPISEHNRLYWYRQTLGQGPEFLTYFQNEAQLEKSRLLSDRFSAERPKGSFSTLEIQRTEQGDSAMYLCASSFAGETDTQYFGPGTRLTVL.

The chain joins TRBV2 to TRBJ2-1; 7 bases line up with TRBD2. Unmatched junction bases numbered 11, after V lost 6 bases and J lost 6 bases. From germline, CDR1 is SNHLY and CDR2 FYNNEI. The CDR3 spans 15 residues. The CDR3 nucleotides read TGTGCCAGCAGGGTGGGACCAGCGGGATTCAATGAGCAGTTCTTC. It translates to CASRVGPAGFNEQFF.

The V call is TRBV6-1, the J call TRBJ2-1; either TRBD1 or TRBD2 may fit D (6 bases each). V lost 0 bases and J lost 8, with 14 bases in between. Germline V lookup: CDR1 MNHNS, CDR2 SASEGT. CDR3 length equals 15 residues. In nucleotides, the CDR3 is TGTGCCAGCAGTGAAGCTGTGGGGGGCCGGGATGAGCAGTTCTTC. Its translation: CASSEAVGGRDEQFF.

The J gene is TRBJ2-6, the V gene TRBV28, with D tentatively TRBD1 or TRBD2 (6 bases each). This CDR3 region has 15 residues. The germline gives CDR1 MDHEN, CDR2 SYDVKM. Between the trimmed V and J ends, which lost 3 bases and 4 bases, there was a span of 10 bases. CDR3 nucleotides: TGTGCCAGCAGTTTCCCGGGGGCCGGGGCCAACGTCCTGACTTTC. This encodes CASSFPGAGANVLTF.

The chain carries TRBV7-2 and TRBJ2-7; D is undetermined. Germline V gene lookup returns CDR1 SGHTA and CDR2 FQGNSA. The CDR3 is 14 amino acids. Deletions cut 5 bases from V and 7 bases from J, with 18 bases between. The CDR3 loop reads CASSLTASMVEQYF. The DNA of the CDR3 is TGTGCCAGCAGCCTTACGGCCTCGATGGTAGAGCAGTACTTC. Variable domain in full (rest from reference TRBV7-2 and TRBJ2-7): GAGVSQSPSNKVTEKGKDVELRCDPISGHTALYWYRQSLGQGLEFLIYFQGNSAPDKSGLPSDRFSAERTGGSVSTLTIQRTQQEDSAVYLCASSLTASMVEQYFGPGTRLTVT.

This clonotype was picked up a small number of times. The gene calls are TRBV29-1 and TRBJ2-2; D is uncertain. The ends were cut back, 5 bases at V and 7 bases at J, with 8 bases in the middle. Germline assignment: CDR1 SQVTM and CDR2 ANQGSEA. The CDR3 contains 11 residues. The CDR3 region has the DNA TGCAGCGTTAGACTCCTCGGGGAGCTGTTTTTT. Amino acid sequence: CSVRLLGELFF.

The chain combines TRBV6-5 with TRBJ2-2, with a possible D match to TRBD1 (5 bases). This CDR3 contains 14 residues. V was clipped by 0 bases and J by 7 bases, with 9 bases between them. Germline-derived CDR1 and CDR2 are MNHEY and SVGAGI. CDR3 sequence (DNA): TGTGCCAGCAGTTACTCGAAAACAGGCGGGGAGCTGTTTTTT. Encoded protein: CASSYSKTGGELFF.

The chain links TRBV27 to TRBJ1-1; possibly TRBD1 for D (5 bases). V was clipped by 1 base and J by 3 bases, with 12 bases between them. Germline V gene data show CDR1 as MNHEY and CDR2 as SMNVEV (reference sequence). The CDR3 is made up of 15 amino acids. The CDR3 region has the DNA TGTGCCAGCAGTTTATGGTTCACACAGGACACTGAAGCTTTCTTT. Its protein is CASSLWFTQDTEAFF.